A selection of T cell receptor beta chains follows, all from one sample in a study of blood T cell repertoires in COVID-19. TCRdb's table, derived via immunoSEQ multiplex PCR, lists solely in-frame clones and lacks some. The data show some 250,000 clones, around 89% seen once. Source material: peripheral blood. Receptors were obtained from a woman in her thirties or forties who had recovered from COVID-19. CDR3s leave out the opening cysteine and the closing phenylalanine or tryptophan. Fields, in order: J gene, V gene, CDR3 protein.

J gene: TRBJ2-5
V gene: TRBV6-5
CDR3 protein: ASSPASGRETQY

J gene: TRBJ1-2
V gene: TRBV7-9
CDR3 protein: ASSLDLVGVHGYT

J gene: TRBJ2-7
V gene: TRBV19
CDR3 protein: ASSITGGRYEQY

J gene: TRBJ2-7
V gene: TRBV2
CDR3 protein: ASSGTRTYEQY

J gene: TRBJ2-5
V gene: TRBV7-9
CDR3 protein: ASSTQPGVQETQY

J gene: TRBJ1-4
V gene: TRBV20-1
CDR3 protein: SAGEEKLF

J gene: TRBJ2-2
V gene: TRBV30
CDR3 protein: AWSILAGSTGELF

J gene: TRBJ2-5
V gene: TRBV5-8
CDR3 protein: ASTPGGETQY

J gene: TRBJ1-2
V gene: TRBV7-8
CDR3 protein: ASSPLGVPFAYGYT

J gene: TRBJ2-4
V gene: TRBV5-8
CDR3 protein: ASRTGFRNIQY

J gene: TRBJ2-7
V gene: TRBV6-5
CDR3 protein: ASRRDRVNYEQY

J gene: TRBJ2-1
V gene: TRBV27
CDR3 protein: ASTGGSSYNEQF

J gene: TRBJ1-2
V gene: TRBV24-1
CDR3 protein: ATSGGGAGYT

J gene: TRBJ2-1
V gene: TRBV5-8
CDR3 protein: ASSPGVGLGQF

J gene: TRBJ2-7
V gene: TRBV5-1
CDR3 protein: ASSLGPTTGGSYEQY

J gene: TRBJ1-1
V gene: TRBV5-4
CDR3 protein: ASRGGTEAF

J gene: TRBJ1-2
V gene: TRBV5-1
CDR3 protein: ASSLADRGYGYT

J gene: TRBJ2-2
V gene: TRBV9
CDR3 protein: ASSHYRDRPTGELF

J gene: TRBJ2-1
V gene: TRBV6-2/TRBV6-3
CDR3 protein: ASSYTRGQYNEQF

J gene: TRBJ1-1
V gene: TRBV6-5
CDR3 protein: ASSYSTGSTEAF

J gene: TRBJ2-4
V gene: TRBV30
CDR3 protein: AWTLGTYDIQY

J gene: TRBJ1-2
V gene: TRBV18
CDR3 protein: ASSPTTGETNYGYT

J gene: TRBJ2-3
V gene: TRBV19
CDR3 protein: ASSPPQLWGTADTQY

J gene: TRBJ2-3
V gene: TRBV20-1
CDR3 protein: TTQGVGKY

J gene: TRBJ1-2
V gene: TRBV7-2
CDR3 protein: ASSPQGTNYGYT

J gene: TRBJ1-1
V gene: TRBV18
CDR3 protein: ASSPGGSGAEAF

J gene: TRBJ2-1
V gene: TRBV11-2
CDR3 protein: ASSLGRVGNEQF

J gene: TRBJ2-7
V gene: TRBV15
CDR3 protein: ATSTPGYEQY

J gene: TRBJ2-2
V gene: TRBV29-1
CDR3 protein: SARTPGRSGELF

J gene: TRBJ1-5
V gene: TRBV5-6
CDR3 protein: ASSPSGWGPQH

J gene: TRBJ2-5
V gene: TRBV6-2/TRBV6-3
CDR3 protein: ASSYGGGPRETQY

J gene: TRBJ2-1
V gene: TRBV9
CDR3 protein: ASSVSGLGYNEQF

J gene: TRBJ2-1
V gene: TRBV11-3
CDR3 protein: ASSQTSGSVEQF

J gene: TRBJ1-1
V gene: TRBV28
CDR3 protein: ASSPAGGAIGTEAF

J gene: TRBJ2-1
V gene: TRBV14
CDR3 protein: ASSQDRDRGLDEQF

J gene: TRBJ2-2
V gene: TRBV7-2
CDR3 protein: ASRDTLRAANTGELF

J gene: TRBJ2-1
V gene: TRBV5-4
CDR3 protein: ASSPGGRAHNEQF

J gene: TRBJ1-6
V gene: TRBV30
CDR3 protein: AWMGGSSYNSPLH

J gene: TRBJ1-5
V gene: TRBV5-6
CDR3 protein: ARGDSVTGNQPQH

J gene: TRBJ2-7
V gene: TRBV2
CDR3 protein: ASRTLGEQY

J gene: TRBJ2-7
V gene: TRBV18
CDR3 protein: ASSPLLRQGAAEQY

J gene: TRBJ2-5
V gene: TRBV13
CDR3 protein: ASSLASGSGETQY

J gene: TRBJ2-5
V gene: TRBV5-4
CDR3 protein: ASSLARAGGGQETQY

J gene: TRBJ2-1
V gene: TRBV18
CDR3 protein: ASSPRRDRDHNEQF

J gene: TRBJ1-4
V gene: TRBV5-1
CDR3 protein: ASRATGVVNEKLF

J gene: TRBJ2-7
V gene: TRBV18
CDR3 protein: ASSQGTGLGVYEQY

J gene: TRBJ2-1
V gene: TRBV4-2
CDR3 protein: ASSHRDSYNEQF

J gene: TRBJ1-2
V gene: TRBV29-1
CDR3 protein: SVRGERSNYGYT

J gene: TRBJ1-2
V gene: TRBV4-1
CDR3 protein: ASSQGGLYGYT

J gene: TRBJ1-4
V gene: TRBV29-1
CDR3 protein: SVHTPGGGDEKLF

J gene: TRBJ2-1
V gene: TRBV12-3/TRBV12-4
CDR3 protein: ASSLGGRTQGF